Below are 6 T cell receptor beta chains sequenced from a single sample in a study of blood T cells in healthy people across ages. Next came a second PCR, run for about 6 to 12 cycles, which used a sample-barcoded 5' primer along with a J-beta primer mix. One entry per CDR3 protein, called by TCRdb with MiXCR from the 5' RACE reads. The sample contains hundreds of thousands of distinct CDR3 sequences, around a quarter of which appear only once. The same data also contributed to another study, on T cells of mothers and their children.

Sequenced material: blood. The receptors derive from a boy younger than 18 in good health.

This clonotype has a handful of counts. V gene TRBV2 combines with J gene TRBJ2-5; D may be TRBD2 (5 bases). V shed 7 bases and J shed 5 bases, with 17 bases lying between them. Germline CDR1 is SNHLY and CDR2 is FYNNEI. The CDR3 totals 14 residues. CDR3 sequence (DNA): TGTGCCAGCACGGTACGGGGTACCAGGGAGACCCAGTACTTC. Translating it yields CASTVRGTRETQYF.

This chain joins TRBV6-5 and TRBJ1-3; 7 bases line up with TRBD1. The length of the CDR3 is 17 residues. V lost 0 bases to trimming and J lost 3 bases; unmatched junction nucleotides: 8. CDR1 MNHEY and CDR2 SVGAGI come from the germline V gene. The CDR3 DNA sequence: TGTGCCAGCAGTTACTCGAAAGACAGGGAGGGTGGAAACACCATATATTTT. It encodes CASSYSKDREGGNTIYF.

V is TRBV5-8 and J is TRBJ2-1, with TRBD1 matching 7 bases. Germline V gene sequence: CDR1 SGHTS, CDR2 YDEGEE. CDR3 length equals 17 residues. V was clipped by 1 base and J by 8 bases; unmatched bases: 15. The chain's CDR3 is CASSLIFGTVGLHEQFF. CDR3 sequence (DNA): TGTGCCAGCAGCTTGATTTTTGGGACAGTAGGCCTCCATGAGCAGTTCTTC. Combining the CDR3 with reference TRBV5-8 and TRBJ2-1 gives the whole variable domain EAGVTQSPTHLIKTRGQQATLRCSPISGHTSVYWYQQALGLGLQFLLWYDEGEERNRGNFPPRFSGRQFPNYSSELNVNALELEDSALYLCASSLIFGTVGLHEQFFGPGTRLTVL.

The chain links TRBV4-2 to TRBJ2-7; TRBD2 matches 10 bases. Germline trimming cut 1 base from V and 12 bases from J; bases unmatched to any gene: 6. Germline V gene lookup returns CDR1 LGHNA and CDR2 YNFKEQ. The CDR3 length is 13 residues. For the CDR3, the DNA is TGTGCCAGCAGCCAAGGACTAGCGGGCATCGTGTACTTC. It is translated as CASSQGLAGIVYF.

This sequence joins TRBV20-1 and TRBJ2-3; 8 bases match TRBD2. Germline V gives CDR1 DFQATT, CDR2 SNEGSKA (reference sequence). This CDR3 contains 17 residues. V dropped 6 bases and J dropped 0; count of bases not matched to a gene: 14. Written as DNA, the CDR3 is TGCAGTGCCGAGAGGACCGGGACTAGATGGAGCACAGATACGCAGTATTTT. Protein: CSAERTGTRWSTDTQYF.

This clonotype showed up just a few times. The rearrangement uses TRBV6-5 and TRBJ2-7; TRBD2 matches 11 bases. The CDR3 is 14 residues long. The trim removed 6 bases at V and 4 bases at J, leaving 5 bases unmatched. In germline, CDR1 is MNHEY, CDR2 SVGAGI. This CDR3 reads CASSRLAGRYEQYF. The CDR3 region has the DNA TGTGCCAGCAGCCGACTAGCGGGAAGGTACGAGCAGTACTTC.